One sample yielded the 29 T cell receptor beta chains listed below, sequenced in a study of neurological immune-mediated disorders. One entry per CDR3 protein results from TCRdb running MiXCR on the 5' RACE reads. The data show over 70,000 distinct CDR3 sequences, roughly 10% seen once. Described time point: longitudinal time-point 1 (baseline). The sequencing input was PBMCs. These TCRs come from a man younger than 40 in good health.

The table lists this clonotype with many counts. J is TRBJ2-7 and V is TRBV7-2, with 8 bases matching TRBD2. CDR1 and CDR2 from the germline V gene are SGHTA and FQGNSA. This CDR3 is built from 15 residues. V was clipped by 5 bases and J by 3 bases; unmatched bases: 9. The CDR3 reads CASSPSPLADYEQYF. The CDR3 DNA sequence: TGTGCCAGCAGCCCCAGCCCACTAGCGGACTACGAGCAGTACTTC.

J is TRBJ2-3 and V is TRBV20-1; D is unresolved. V lost 1 base and J lost 0, with 8 bases in between. In germline, CDR1 is DFQATT, CDR2 SNEGSKA (reference sequence). This CDR3 comprises 14 residues. In DNA, the CDR3 is TGCAGTGCTAGAGTCGGACCTAGCACAGATACGCAGTATTTT. Translating gives CSARVGPSTDTQYF.

This clonotype was observed many times. This chain links TRBV15 with TRBJ1-5; a possible D gene is TRBD1 (5 bases). Germline lookup yields CDR1 LNHNV and CDR2 YYDKDF (reference sequence). The length of the CDR3 is 16 residues. The V end lost 0 bases, the J end lost 4 bases, and 13 bases lay between the germline ends. The CDR3 bases are TGTGCCACCAGCAGAGATTGGGGTGAGGGGAATCAGCCCCAGCATTTT. This gives the protein CATSRDWGEGNQPQHF.

This clonotype occurred many times. The chain couples TRBV10-3 to TRBJ2-7; D tentatively fits TRBD1 or TRBD2 (5 bases each). The V and J ends lost 11 bases and 3 bases respectively, with 11 bases between them. Germline assignment: CDR1 ENHRY and CDR2 SYGVKD. The CDR3 is made up of 11 amino acids. As DNA, the CDR3 is TGTGCCTTGGGGGACGGCTACGAGCAGTACTTC. This codes for CALGDGYEQYF.

This clonotype was detected many times. The chain links TRBV12-3 or TRBV12-4 to TRBJ2-2, with D perhaps TRBD2 (7 bases). V was pared by 5 bases and J by 6 bases, with 16 bases between. The CDR3 is made up of 15 amino acids. The CDR3 loop is CASSLGGAGSGELFF. DNA for the CDR3: TGTGCCAGCAGTCTAGGGGGGGCCGGATCCGGGGAGCTGTTTTTT.

This clonotype was recorded many times. The chain employs TRBV11-2 and TRBJ2-2; D is undetermined. This CDR3 region has 12 residues. Per germline, CDR1 SGHAT and CDR2 FQNNGV. V lost 0 bases to trimming and J lost 8 bases, with 4 bases between them. For the CDR3, the DNA is TGTGCCAGCAGCTTAGAACTGGGGGAGCTGTTTTTT. This sequence encodes CASSLELGELFF.

Remarks on this clonotype: A much larger clonotype is one base distant, so this may be a read error. In DNA form, the CDR3 reads TGTGCCAGCAGTCCCCGGACAGCGACGGAGACCCACTACTTC. Protein: CASSPRTATETHYF. The chain employs TRBV28 and TRBJ2-5; D is possibly TRBD1 (6 bases). The CDR3 loop spans 14 amino acids. Germline assignment: CDR1 MDHEN and CDR2 SYDVKM.

This clonotype was detected many times. V gene TRBV5-1 combines with J gene TRBJ2-7; 12 bases are a match to TRBD2. CDR3 length equals 14 residues. CDR1 is SGHRS and CDR2 is YFSETQ in the germline V gene. V lost 4 bases to trimming and J lost 5 bases; unmatched junction nucleotides: 4. The CDR3, as DNA: TGCGCCAGCAGCCCGGGACTAGCGGGCCACGAGCAGTACTTC. Translating it yields CASSPGLAGHEQYF.

At least ten counts were recorded for this clonotype. This chain links TRBV18 with TRBJ2-1, with D possibly matching TRBD2 (5 bases). From germline, CDR1 is KGHSH and CDR2 LQKENI. The CDR3 is 14 residues long. With 2 bases removed from V and 6 bases from J, the gap between germline ends came to 11 bases. The CDR3 protein is CASSPWSSSNEQFF. In DNA, the CDR3 is TGTGCCAGCTCACCATGGTCTAGCAGCAATGAGCAGTTCTTC. The full variable domain, with the rest looked up from reference TRBV18 and TRBJ2-1, is NAGVMQNPRHLVRRRGQEARLRCSPMKGHSHVYWYRQLPEEGLKFMVYLQKENIIDESGMPKERFSAEFPKEGPSILRIQQVVRGDSAAYFCASSPWSSSNEQFFGPGTRLTVL.

The table lists this clonotype with many counts. The chain employs TRBV28 and TRBJ2-6; D is ambiguous. Germline V gene data show CDR1 as MDHEN and CDR2 as SYDVKM. The CDR3 contains 15 residues. Trimming cost V 3 bases and J 2 bases, with 8 bases left between them. CDR3 protein: CASSFYTTGANVLTF. For the CDR3, the DNA is TGTGCCAGCAGTTTTTACACCACTGGGGCCAACGTCCTGACTTTC. The variable domain in full, with the rest retrieved from reference TRBV28 and TRBJ2-6, is DVKVTQSSRYLVKRTGEKVFLECVQDMDHENMFWYRQDPGLGLRLIYFSYDVKMKEKGDIPEGYSVSREKKERFSLILESASTNQTSMYLCASSFYTTGANVLTFGAGSRLTVL.

V gene TRBV7-9 combines with J gene TRBJ1-4; possible D gene TRBD1, 5 bases. Trimming left V 5 bases short and J 6 bases short, with 16 bases between. CDR1 and CDR2 (germline): SEHNR, FQNEAQ (reference sequence). CDR3 length: 15 residues. The CDR3 DNA sequence: TGTGCCAGCAGCCCACGGGACCGACTTTATGAAAAACTGTTTTTT. Protein product: CASSPRDRLYEKLFF.

This clonotype was observed at least ten times. The chain uses TRBV28 and TRBJ2-2, with D tentatively TRBD1 (7 bases). Trimming removed 5 bases from V and 6 bases from J, with 28 bases in between. Germline V gene sequence: CDR1 MDHEN, CDR2 SYDVKM. CDR3 length: 19 residues. DNA for the CDR3: TGTGCCAGCAGTCCACAATATCTCGGCGGCAGGGGGGTCGCCGGGGAGCTGTTTTTT. Its translation: CASSPQYLGGRGVAGELFF.

This clonotype was counted many times. The gene calls are TRBV20-1 and TRBJ2-2, with TRBD2 identical over 13 bases. This CDR3 contains 17 residues. The V and J ends lost 5 bases and 0 bases, in that order; junction bases with no gene match: 6. Germline CDR1 is DFQATT and CDR2 is SNEGSKA (reference sequence). CDR3 DNA sequence: TGCAGTGCTGGACTAGCGGGAGCACCAGCGAACACCGGGGAGCTGTTTTTT. This codes for CSAGLAGAPANTGELFF.

In this sample, this clonotype turned up many times. The V and J genes are TRBV28 and TRBJ2-3; no firm D call. Trimming took 3 bases from V and 5 from J, leaving 9 bases between them. From germline, CDR1 is MDHEN and CDR2 SYDVKM. The CDR3 has 13 amino acids. The CDR3 is CASSLAARDTQYF. The CDR3 nucleotides are TGTGCCAGCAGTTTGGCGGCGCGAGATACGCAGTATTTT.

This clonotype occurred many times. The chain joins TRBV20-1 to TRBJ2-1; 10 bases fit TRBD2. In germline, CDR1 is DFQATT, CDR2 SNEGSKA (reference sequence). The CDR3 contains 15 residues. V was clipped by 3 bases and J by 6 bases; unmatched bases: 8. The CDR3 DNA is TGCAGTGCTAGGGAAGCGGGAGGGTATTCCAATGAGCAGTTCTTC. This gives the protein CSAREAGGYSNEQFF.

This clonotype was counted at least ten times. The chain couples TRBV7-6 to TRBJ2-7; 10 bases align to TRBD1. V lost 5 bases to trimming and J lost 6 bases; unmatched junction nucleotides: 4. CDR3 size: 13 residues. Germline CDR1 reads SGHVS; CDR2 reads FNYEAQ. CDR3 nucleotide sequence: TGTGCCAGCAGCGCGCGACAGGGGGCCGAGCAGTACTTC. Amino acids: CASSARQGAEQYF.

Ten or more counts support this clonotype. The genes are TRBV28 and TRBJ2-7, with D hard to call. The V and J ends lost 4 bases and 3 bases respectively, with 7 bases between them. Germline V gene sequence: CDR1 MDHEN, CDR2 SYDVKM. CDR3 length equals 12 residues. The CDR3 sequence: CASSSPFYEQYF. For the CDR3, the DNA is TGTGCCAGCAGTTCCCCCTTCTACGAGCAGTACTTC.

This clonotype was observed at least ten times. The J gene is TRBJ2-3, the V gene TRBV6-5, with 8 bases aligning to TRBD2. Germline loops: CDR1 MNHEY, CDR2 SVGAGI. There are 15 residues in the CDR3. Unmatched junction bases numbered 4, after V lost 4 bases and J lost 1 base. CDR3 nucleotide sequence: TGTGCCAGCAGTTCCCTAGCGGGCCGCACAGATACGCAGTATTTT. It translates to CASSSLAGRTDTQYF.

The J gene is TRBJ1-5, the V gene TRBV28; D is unclear. The V end lost 4 bases, the J end lost 4 bases, and 5 bases lay between the germline ends. The CDR3 runs 12 residues. Germline values: CDR1 MDHEN, CDR2 SYDVKM. This CDR3 is CASSSLNQPQHF. The CDR3 nucleotides read TGTGCCAGCAGTTCCTTGAATCAGCCCCAGCATTTT.

Ten or more counts support this clonotype. The chain uses TRBV18 and TRBJ2-7; 8 bases are a match to TRBD1. With 6 bases clipped from V and 0 bases from J, the junction kept 7 bases outside the gene matches. Germline V gene sequence: CDR1 KGHSH, CDR2 LQKENI. CDR3 length: 15 amino acids. CDR3 DNA sequence: TGTGCCAGCTCCCCGGACAGGGTATACTCCTACGAGCAGTACTTC. Translating it yields CASSPDRVYSYEQYF. Filled out from reference TRBV18 and TRBJ2-7, the complete variable domain reads NAGVMQNPRHLVRRRGQEARLRCSPMKGHSHVYWYRQLPEEGLKFMVYLQKENIIDESGMPKERFSAEFPKEGPSILRIQQVVRGDSAAYFCASSPDRVYSYEQYFGPGTRLTVT.

In its sample, this clonotype was seen many times. The rearrangement joins TRBV9 to TRBJ2-7; the match to TRBD2 covers 7 bases. Germline CDR1 is SGDLS and CDR2 is YYNGEE. The ends lost 0 bases at V and 3 bases at J; junction bases unmatched: 6. CDR3 length equals 15 residues. The CDR3 DNA reads TGTGCCAGCAGCGTAGGTAGGGCGGGGGACTACGAGCAGTACTTC. It codes for CASSVGRAGDYEQYF.

This clonotype occurred many times. The CDR3 here is CASSNSPTGGEYGTQYF. In nucleotides, the CDR3 is TGTGCCAGCAGCAACTCCCCGACAGGGGGCGAATACGGGACCCAGTACTTC. The chain is built from TRBV21-1 and TRBJ2-5; the table's TRBD1 call for D was not verified on the DNA. TRBV21-1 is marked as a pseudogene. The CDR3 is 17 residues long.

This clonotype occurred many times. The rearrangement links TRBV20-1 to TRBJ2-3, with a weak D call TRBD1 (6 bases). The CDR3 is 14 amino acids. Trimming took off 3 bases at V and 3 bases at J, with 13 bases between the two ends. Germline V gene lookup returns CDR1 DFQATT and CDR2 SNEGSKA (reference sequence). The CDR3 loop is CSASKGVSTDTQYF. CDR3 in DNA: TGCAGTGCTAGTAAGGGGGTGTCGACAGATACGCAGTATTTT.

Many counts were recorded for this clonotype. The chain couples TRBV27 to TRBJ2-7; D may match TRBD1 or TRBD2 (5 bases each). The germline gives CDR1 MNHEY, CDR2 SMNVEV (reference sequence). V was shortened by 5 bases and J by 2 bases, with 10 bases between the two germline ends. This CDR3 has 13 amino acids. The CDR3 DNA reads as TGTGCCAGCAGTCCCTCGGGGCCCTACGAGCAGTACTTC. Its translation: CASSPSGPYEQYF.

This clonotype was detected ten times or more. The rearrangement joins TRBV28 to TRBJ2-4; D call uncertain. The germline gives CDR1 MDHEN, CDR2 SYDVKM. Trimming cost V 5 bases and J 0 bases, with 2 bases left between them. The CDR3 runs to 12 residues. DNA of the CDR3: TGTGCCAGCAGTGTAGCCAAAAACATTCAGTACTTC. Amino acid sequence: CASSVAKNIQYF.

This clonotype was counted at least ten times. CDR3 sequence (DNA): TGCGCCAGCAGCTTGGGGATCATGCAGGCTATGGACGAGCAGTACTTC. Its translation: CASSLGIMQAMDEQYF. This rearrangement joins TRBV5-1 to TRBJ2-7; D unclear. V was cut by 0 bases and J by 5 bases, with 18 bases left in between. Germline lookup yields CDR1 SGHRS and CDR2 YFSETQ. This CDR3 has 16 amino acids.

The chain recombines TRBV7-8 with TRBJ1-1, with a tentative D call TRBD1 (6 bases). V gave up 6 bases and J gave up 2 bases, with 16 bases separating them. Germline V lookup: CDR1 SGHVS, CDR2 FQNEAQ. The CDR3 sequence is 15 residues long. This chain's CDR3 is CASRPTGTPNTEAFF. The CDR3 DNA follows: TGTGCCAGCAGGCCAACCGGGACACCTAACACTGAAGCTTTCTTT.

This sequence joins TRBV20-1 and TRBJ1-6; D is uncertain. The V and J ends lost 1 base and 1 base respectively, with 17 bases between them. The germline V gene encodes CDR1 DFQATT and CDR2 SNEGSKA (reference sequence). CDR3 length: 18 residues. Here the CDR3 DNA reads TGCAGTGCTAGAGCCCCCCCCGGCTCGGGGTCCTATAATTCACCCCTCCACTTT. Its protein is CSARAPPGSGSYNSPLHF.

This clonotype came up many times. This chain joins TRBV7-9 and TRBJ2-7, with 10 bases that match TRBD1. Germline assignment: CDR1 SEHNR and CDR2 FQNEAQ (reference sequence). V was clipped by 5 bases and J by 5 bases; unmatched bases: 12. This CDR3 region has 16 residues. The CDR3 loop reads CASSQGQGKVGDEQYF. CDR3 DNA: TGTGCCAGCAGCCAGGGACAGGGGAAGGTAGGCGACGAGCAGTACTTC.